The 10 T cell receptor beta chains below come from one sample, sequenced in a study of blood T cell repertoires in COVID-19. Clones were read by immunoSEQ multiplex PCR, and TCRdb kept only the in-frame ones, dropping some. The sample lists about 74,000 clones; more than 75% were seen once. Sequencing was performed on peripheral blood. The receptors shown here come from a human donor in a cohort sampled during active COVID-19.

The chain combines TRBV10-1 with TRBJ2-1; TRBD2 aligns across 10 bases. The CDR3 contains 16 residues. V dropped 3 bases and J dropped 3; count of bases not matched to a gene: 5. CDR1 is WNHNN, CDR2 SYGVQD, per germline (reference sequence). This chain's CDR3 is CASSDPSGRVYNEQFF. The CDR3 DNA is TGCGCCAGCAGTGACCCCAGCGGGAGGGTCTACAATGAGCAGTTCTTC.

The chain couples TRBV11-2 to TRBJ2-1, with D maybe TRBD1 (5 bases). Trimming removed 2 bases at V and 9 bases at J, with 11 bases between. This CDR3 has 13 amino acids. The germline CDR1 and CDR2 sequences are SGHAT and FQNNGV. The CDR3 protein is CASSLRLGVEQFF. Written as DNA, the CDR3 is TGTGCCAGCAGCTTACGCTTAGGGGTTGAGCAGTTCTTC.

This sequence joins TRBV30 and TRBJ2-7; TRBD2 agrees at 7 bases. CDR3 length: 14 residues. The V segment lost 2 bases and the J segment 7 bases; nucleotides outside the gene matches: 11. The germline V gene encodes CDR1 GTSNPN and CDR2 SVGIG (reference sequence). This CDR3 reads CAWSPRTSTTEQYF. The DNA for the CDR3 is TGTGCCTGGAGTCCCCGGACTAGTACGACGGAGCAGTACTTC.

The V and J genes are TRBV19 and TRBJ1-2; D call uncertain. With 4 bases removed from V and 0 bases from J, the gap between germline ends came to 9 bases. Germline-derived CDR1 and CDR2 are LNHDA and SQIVND (reference sequence). The CDR3 sequence is 14 residues long. In DNA, the CDR3 is TGTGCCAGTAGTAGATCAGGAACTAACTATGGCTACACCTTC. Its protein is CASSRSGTNYGYTF. The full variable domain, with the rest looked up from reference TRBV19 and TRBJ1-2, is DGGITQSPKYLFRKEGQNVTLSCEQNLNHDAMYWYRQDPGQGLRLIYYSQIVNDFQKGDIAEGYSVSREKKESFPLTVTSAQKNPTAFYLCASSRSGTNYGYTFGSGTRLTVV.

This chain joins TRBV7-2 and TRBJ2-3, with a tentative D call TRBD2 (5 bases). There are 15 residues in the CDR3. V gave up 5 bases and J gave up 6 bases, with 18 bases separating them. Germline V gene lookup returns CDR1 SGHTA and CDR2 FQGNSA. The CDR3 coding sequence is TGTGCCAGCAGCCCCAAACTAGGATCGGCGGATACGCAGTATTTT. Amino acids: CASSPKLGSADTQYF.

CDR3 amino acids: CASSPPTGAYEQYF. DNA for the CDR3: TGTGCCAGCAGCCCCCCGACAGGGGCCTACGAGCAGTACTTC. This chain connects TRBV5-6 to TRBJ2-7; 8 nucleotides line up with TRBD1. This CDR3 has 14 residues. CDR1 and CDR2 from the germline V gene are SGHDT and YYEEEE. V was clipped by 4 bases and J by 2 bases; unmatched bases: 5.

This sequence joins TRBV15 and TRBJ2-5; D is possibly TRBD2 (6 bases). V lost 0 bases and J lost 2, with 13 bases in between. The CDR3 covers 16 residues. Germline-derived CDR1 and CDR2 are LNHNV and YYDKDF (reference sequence). The CDR3 DNA sequence: TGTGCCACCAGCAGAGACAGACTAGGAATACAAGAGACCCAGTACTTC. Translated: CATSRDRLGIQETQYF.

There are a few counts of this clone. The rearrangement links TRBV3-1 (or the pseudogene TRBV3-2) to TRBJ2-7, with TRBD2 matching over 11 bases. Germline loops: CDR1 LGHDT, CDR2 YNNKEL (reference sequence). V shed 5 bases and J 2 bases; nucleotides not matched to a gene: 8. The CDR3 is made up of 16 amino acids. The CDR3: CASSTRTSGRPYEQYF. For the CDR3, the DNA is TGTGCCAGCAGCACCAGGACTAGCGGGCGCCCCTACGAGCAGTACTTC.

The chain couples TRBV21-1 to TRBJ2-7; TRBD1 is taken as the D call from the table, unchecked against the DNA. TRBV21-1 is marked as a pseudogene. The CDR3 contains 15 residues. CDR3 DNA sequence: TGTGCCAGCAGTACCAGGGTAGGGTCGTCCTACGAGCAGTACTTC. This translates into CASSTRVGSSYEQYF.

The table lists this clone with a count of one. This chain links TRBV28 with TRBJ1-6; D call uncertain. CDR1 is MDHEN, CDR2 SYDVKM, per germline. The CDR3 extends over 15 amino acids. V was shortened by 7 bases and J by 1 base, with 11 bases between the two germline ends. The CDR3 DNA reads TGTGCCAGCAATTCTGAACAATCCTATAATTCACCCCTCCACTTT. Protein product: CASNSEQSYNSPLHF.